This T cell receptor (beta chain) was sequenced for a study of blood T cell repertoires in COVID-19. Study information: Sample material is recorded as cDNA or gDNA derived from T cells, B-cell-depleted T cells, or PBMCs.

Study processing details: Researchers report that nucleated cell counts were estimated from reference gene primer amplification. TCRdb's copy holds only in-frame clones and misses some; the assay was immunoSEQ multiplex PCR. Clone size and the V and J calls come from that table; the DNA yielded D and trimming. In the table there are some 490,000 clones, 70% to 90% of which are singletons. This clone was seen once. The V gene end was trimmed by 3 bases and the J gene end by 3 bases; junction bases not matched to a gene: 1. This CDR3 has 13 residues. CDR1 MGHRA and CDR2 YSYEKL come from the germline V gene.

The chain carries TRBV4-1 and TRBJ2-7; TRBD2 aligns across 8 bases. Sequencing was carried out using peripheral blood. The TCR sequence derives from a human donor in a cohort sampled during active COVID-19. The CDR3, as DNA: TGCGCCAGCAGCCATGGGACTAGCTACGAGCAGTACTTC. Amino acid sequence: CASSHGTSYEQYF.